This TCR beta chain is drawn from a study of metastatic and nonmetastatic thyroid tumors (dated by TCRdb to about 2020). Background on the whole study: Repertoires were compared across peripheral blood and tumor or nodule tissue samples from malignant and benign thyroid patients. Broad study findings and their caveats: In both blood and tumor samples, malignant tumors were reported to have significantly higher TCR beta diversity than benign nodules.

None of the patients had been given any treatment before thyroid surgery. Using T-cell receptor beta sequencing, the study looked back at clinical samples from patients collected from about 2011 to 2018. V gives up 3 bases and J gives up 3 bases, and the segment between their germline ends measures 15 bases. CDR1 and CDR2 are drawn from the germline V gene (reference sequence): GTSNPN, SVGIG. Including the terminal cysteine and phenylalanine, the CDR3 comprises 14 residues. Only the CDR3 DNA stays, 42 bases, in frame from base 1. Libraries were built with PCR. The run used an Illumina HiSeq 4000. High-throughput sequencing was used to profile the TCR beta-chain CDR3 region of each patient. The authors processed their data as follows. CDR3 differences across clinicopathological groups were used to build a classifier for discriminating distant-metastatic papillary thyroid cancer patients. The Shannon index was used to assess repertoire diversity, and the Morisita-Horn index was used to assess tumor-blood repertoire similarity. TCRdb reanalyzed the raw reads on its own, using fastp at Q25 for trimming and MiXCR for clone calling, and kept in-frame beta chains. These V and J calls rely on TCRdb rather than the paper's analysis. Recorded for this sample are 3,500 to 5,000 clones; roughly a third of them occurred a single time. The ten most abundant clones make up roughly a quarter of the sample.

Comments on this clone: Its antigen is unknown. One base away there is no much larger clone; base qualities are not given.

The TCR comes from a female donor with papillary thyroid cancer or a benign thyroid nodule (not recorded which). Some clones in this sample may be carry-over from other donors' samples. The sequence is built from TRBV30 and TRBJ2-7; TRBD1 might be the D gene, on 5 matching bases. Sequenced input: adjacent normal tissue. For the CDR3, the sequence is CAWRPGQGNYEQYF. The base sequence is TGTGCCTGGAGACCCGGACAAGGGAACTACGAGCAGTACTTC.